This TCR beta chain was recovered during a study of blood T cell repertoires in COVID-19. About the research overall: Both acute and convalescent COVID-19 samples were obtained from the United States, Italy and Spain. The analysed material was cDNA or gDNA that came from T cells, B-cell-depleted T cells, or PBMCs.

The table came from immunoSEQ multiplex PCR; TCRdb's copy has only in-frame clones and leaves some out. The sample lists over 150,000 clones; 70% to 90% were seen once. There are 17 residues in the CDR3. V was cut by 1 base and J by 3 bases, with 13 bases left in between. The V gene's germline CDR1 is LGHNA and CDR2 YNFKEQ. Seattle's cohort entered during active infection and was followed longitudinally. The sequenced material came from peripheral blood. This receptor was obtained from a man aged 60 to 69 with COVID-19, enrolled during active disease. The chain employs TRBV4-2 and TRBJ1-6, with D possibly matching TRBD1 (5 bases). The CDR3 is CASSQAGGMGYNSPLHF. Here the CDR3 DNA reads TGTGCCAGCAGCCAAGCTGGGGGGATGGGCTATAATTCACCCCTCCACTTT.